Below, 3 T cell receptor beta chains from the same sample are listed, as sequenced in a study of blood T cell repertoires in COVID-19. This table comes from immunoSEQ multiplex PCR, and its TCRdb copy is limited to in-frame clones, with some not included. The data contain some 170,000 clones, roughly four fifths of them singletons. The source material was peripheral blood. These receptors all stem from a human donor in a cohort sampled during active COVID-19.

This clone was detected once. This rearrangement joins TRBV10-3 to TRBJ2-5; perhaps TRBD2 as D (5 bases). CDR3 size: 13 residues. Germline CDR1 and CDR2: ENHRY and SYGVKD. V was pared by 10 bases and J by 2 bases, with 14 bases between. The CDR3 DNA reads TGTGCCACGTCACCTAGGAGGCAAGAGACCCAGTACTTC. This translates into CATSPRRQETQYF.

CDR3 bases: TGTGCCAGCAGCCTCAGGTTCGCGAACACCGGGGAGCTGTTTTTT. The encoded protein is CASSLRFANTGELFF. The chain employs TRBV14 and TRBJ2-2; the D is unclear. Trimming pared 4 bases from V and 0 bases from J, leaving 9 bases between. Germline V gene data show CDR1 as SGHDN and CDR2 as FVKESK. The CDR3 totals 15 residues.

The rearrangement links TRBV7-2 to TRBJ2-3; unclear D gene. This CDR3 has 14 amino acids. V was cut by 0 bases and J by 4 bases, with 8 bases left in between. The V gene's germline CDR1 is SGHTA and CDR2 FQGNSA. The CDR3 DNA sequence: TGTGCCAGCAGCTTAGCGCCTAGTGCAGATACGCAGTATTTT. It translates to CASSLAPSADTQYF.